One and the same sample provided the 9 T cell receptor beta chains below, sequenced in a study of T cell responses to AZD1222 COVID-19 vaccine. Profiling relied on immunoSEQ multiplex PCR, and the TCRdb table lists in-frame clones only, not all of them. This sample's clone table lists 150,000 or so clones. The specimen was peripheral blood. These receptors were obtained from an adult in good health.

The chain employs TRBV5-1 and TRBJ2-7; 8 bases align to TRBD1. The V and J ends lost 5 bases and 0 bases, in that order; junction bases with no gene match: 4. Germline CDR1 SGHRS, CDR2 YFSETQ. This CDR3 has 14 amino acids. CDR3 sequence: CASSRDRSSYEQYF. CDR3 nucleotides: TGCGCCAGCAGTAGGGACAGGAGCTCCTACGAGCAGTACTTC. Full variable domain (remainder filled in from reference TRBV5-1 and TRBJ2-7): KAGVTQTPRYLIKTRGQQVTLSCSPISGHRSVSWYQQTPGQGLQFLFEYFSETQRNKGNFPGRFSGRQFSNSRSEMNVSTLELGDSALYLCASSRDRSSYEQYFGPGTRLTVT.

The genes are TRBV10-2 and TRBJ2-1; TRBD2 matches at 14 bases. With V trimmed by 2 bases and J by 7 bases, 7 bases remained unmatched. The CDR3 spans 17 residues. Germline V lookup: CDR1 WSHSY, CDR2 SAAADI. This chain's CDR3 is CASSEPMGLAGDNEQFF. CDR3 sequence (DNA): TGCGCCAGCAGTGAGCCGATGGGACTAGCGGGGGATAATGAGCAGTTCTTC.

This chain joins TRBV5-1 and TRBJ1-5; D not resolved. Germline CDR1 and CDR2: SGHRS and YFSETQ. The CDR3 is made up of 14 amino acids. V shed 3 bases and J shed 2 bases, with 9 bases lying between them. The DNA of the CDR3 is TGCGCCAGCAGCTGGGGAGTAGGCAATCAGCCCCAGCATTTT. Its translation: CASSWGVGNQPQHF.

The chain uses TRBV2 and TRBJ1-5; the D gene is possibly TRBD1 (5 bases). The CDR3 is made up of 14 amino acids. Per germline, CDR1 SNHLY and CDR2 FYNNEI. Deletions cut 6 bases from V and 3 bases from J, with 12 bases between. The CDR3 DNA is TGTGCCAGCAGACTTGACAGTTTCAATCAGCCCCAGCATTTT. Amino acids: CASRLDSFNQPQHF. The variable domain in full, with the rest retrieved from reference TRBV2 and TRBJ1-5, is EPEVTQTPSHQVTQMGQEVILRCVPISNHLYFYWYRQILGQKVEFLVSFYNNEISEKSEIFDDQFSVERPDGSNFTLKIRSTKLEDSAMYFCASRLDSFNQPQHFGDGTRLSIL.

The chain has TRBV30 and TRBJ1-5; a possible D gene is TRBD1 (5 bases). Per germline, CDR1 GTSNPN and CDR2 SVGIG (reference sequence). The V and J ends lost 1 base and 6 bases respectively, with 16 bases between them. CDR3 length equals 15 residues. CDR3 DNA sequence: TGTGCCTGGAGTGCGGGCACATTGCAGGGTCAGCCCCAGCATTTT. As protein: CAWSAGTLQGQPQHF.

The chain uses TRBV11-3 and TRBJ2-6; the D is unclear. The CDR3 consists of 15 residues. Germline-derived CDR1 and CDR2 are SGHNT and YENEEA. The V end was cut by 4 bases, the J end by 1 base, with 8 bases between. CDR3 nucleotide sequence: TGTGCCAGCAGCTCGTACAAGTCTGGGGCCAACGTCCTGACTTTC. Translation: CASSSYKSGANVLTF.

The J gene is TRBJ2-5, the V gene TRBV2; 13 bases are shared with TRBD2. Losses at the gene ends were 3 bases for V and 5 bases for J; bases not matched to a gene: 3. This CDR3 has 15 amino acids. Germline CDR1 and CDR2: SNHLY and FYNNEI. CDR3 amino acids: CASSEGLAGSETQYF. CDR3 bases: TGTGCCAGCAGTGAGGGACTAGCGGGGTCGGAGACCCAGTACTTC.

This chain joins TRBV12-5 and TRBJ1-1; D is unresolved. Germline V gene data show CDR1 as LGHNT and CDR2 as FRNRAP. Trimming took 6 bases from V and 6 from J, leaving 8 bases between them. CDR3 size: 11 residues. CDR3 nucleotide sequence: TGTGCTAGTGGCAACTACGCTGAAGCTTTCTTT. Protein product: CASGNYAEAFF.

The chain uses TRBV19 and TRBJ1-1; D remains unclear. The CDR3 spans 13 residues. Germline loops: CDR1 LNHDA, CDR2 SQIVND (reference sequence). V gave up 3 bases and J gave up 4 bases, with 9 bases separating them. For the CDR3, the DNA is TGTGCCAGTAGTATGGGTTCCGGCACTGAAGCTTTCTTT. This translates into CASSMGSGTEAFF.